Below are 24 T cell receptor beta chains sequenced from a single sample in a study of cytomegalovirus exposure and HLA in healthy donors. PCR employed 60 Vbeta and 13 Jbeta primers. Assay used: immunoSEQ multiplex PCR; TCRdb lists only in-frame clones, some missing. This sample has approximately 130,000 clones, with roughly three quarters found just once. Sequenced sample: PBMCs. Receptor source: a man aged 30 to 39 in good health and CMV-seronegative.

The genes are TRBV4-3 and TRBJ1-3, with TRBD1 identical over 7 bases. The CDR3 loop spans 15 amino acids. Looked up from germline, CDR1 is LGHNA and CDR2 is YSLEER. The junction had 7 bases not matched to a gene; V was cut back by 1 base and J by 7 bases. The CDR3 region is CASSQGTGSGNTIYF. The CDR3 DNA is TGCGCCAGCAGCCAAGGGACAGGTTCGGGTAACACCATATATTTT.

The sample holds one count of this clone. The CDR3 DNA follows: TGTGCCAGCAGTTTACCAGACAGGGGAAGTAGAGATACGCAGTATTTT. This codes for CASSLPDRGSRDTQYF. The chain has TRBV27 and TRBJ2-3; 8 bases align to TRBD1. V shed 2 bases, J shed 5 bases, and the junction held 9 bases outside the gene matches. The CDR3 consists of 16 residues. Germline values: CDR1 MNHEY, CDR2 SMNVEV (reference sequence).

The rearrangement links TRBV7-8 to TRBJ1-1, with TRBD1 identical over 7 bases. The CDR3 consists of 14 residues. Trimming at V came to 6 bases and at J to 4 bases, leaving 8 bases not matched to a gene. The germline V gene has CDR1 SGHVS and CDR2 FQNEAQ. The CDR3 region has the DNA TGTGCCAGCAGAGAGGGGGCGGTGGGCACTGAAGCTTTCTTT. Amino acid sequence: CASREGAVGTEAFF.

The chain recombines TRBV5-6 with TRBJ2-7; tentative D call: TRBD2 (5 bases). This CDR3 spans 16 amino acids. Trimming left V 3 bases short and J 2 bases short, with 18 bases between. Germline CDR1 and CDR2: SGHDT and YYEEEE. CDR3 in amino acids: CASSSTLDSLPYEQYF. The CDR3 DNA sequence: TGTGCCAGCAGCTCGACCCTGGACTCCCTTCCCTACGAGCAGTACTTC.

There are a few counts of this clone. V and J are TRBV6-5 and TRBJ2-2; D is undetermined. Deletions cut 8 bases from V and 0 bases from J, with 7 bases between. The CDR3 sequence is 13 residues long. CDR1 and CDR2 from the germline V gene are MNHEY and SVGAGI. CDR3 sequence reads: CASEAPNTGELFF. The DNA of the CDR3 is TGTGCCAGCGAGGCACCGAACACCGGGGAGCTGTTTTTT.

In this sample, this clone turned up a few times. The chain employs TRBV29-1 and TRBJ2-7; perhaps TRBD2 as D (5 bases). Trimming left V 6 bases short and J 6 bases short, with 18 bases between. Germline CDR1 is SQVTM and CDR2 is ANQGSEA. The length of the CDR3 is 13 residues. The CDR3 nucleotides read TGCAGCGTGGAGGCCGGCCTTAAGTCCGAGCAGTACTTC. This translates into CSVEAGLKSEQYF.

In regard to this clone: At one end the junction does not follow the germline gene, possibly because of a read error. The CDR3 DNA sequence: TGTGCCAGCGGGGCTGACAGGGGCAAACAGCCCCAGCATTTT. Translated: CASGADRGKQPQHF. The V and J genes are TRBV6-1 and TRBJ1-5; TRBD1 matches 8 bases. The CDR3 is 14 amino acids. The germline gives CDR1 MNHNS, CDR2 SASEGT.

The chain uses TRBV18 and TRBJ1-5; TRBD1 is a possible D gene (5 bases). The CDR3 totals 16 residues. Looked up from germline, CDR1 is KGHSH and CDR2 is LQKENI. Trimming cost V 4 bases and J 0 bases, with 13 bases left between them. CDR3 in amino acids: CASSRGTVYSNQPQHF. The CDR3 DNA reads TGTGCCAGCTCACGGGGCACAGTCTATAGCAATCAGCCCCAGCATTTT. Together with reference TRBV18 and TRBJ1-5, the CDR3 gives the full variable domain: NAGVMQNPRHLVRRRGQEARLRCSPMKGHSHVYWYRQLPEEGLKFMVYLQKENIIDESGMPKERFSAEFPKEGPSILRIQQVVRGDSAAYFCASSRGTVYSNQPQHFGDGTRLSIL.

With regard to this clone: Since no conserved phenylalanine or tryptophan closes the CDR3, a read error is the likely cause. Because the CDR3's place on the DNA is in doubt, the DNA is left out and the CDR3 is given as listed by TCRdb. The CDR3 loop reads CAWRRQGALEALV. The chain couples TRBV30 to TRBJ1-1; the table assigns TRBD1, which was not confirmed against the DNA. The CDR3 length equals 13 residues, ends included. Germline-derived CDR1 and CDR2 are GTSNPN and SVGIG (reference sequence).

The CDR3 reads CASSMRQGFNEKLFF. Written as DNA, the CDR3 is TGTGCCAGTAGTATGCGACAGGGCTTTAATGAAAAACTGTTTTTT. This chain links TRBV19 with TRBJ1-4; 7 bases are a match to TRBD1. Germline CDR1 and CDR2: LNHDA and SQIVND (reference sequence). V lost 3 bases to trimming and J lost 4 bases; unmatched junction nucleotides: 5. The CDR3 loop spans 15 amino acids.

This chain joins TRBV11-2 and TRBJ2-7; 11 bases line up with TRBD2. The CDR3 is 18 amino acids. The germline CDR1 and CDR2 sequences are SGHAT and FQNNGV. Trimming took 3 bases from V and 3 from J; bases not matched to a gene: 13. The DNA of the CDR3 is TGTGCCAGCAGCTTTCGTCTAGCGGGAGGCCCTGGTGACTACGAGCAGTACTTC. Residues: CASSFRLAGGPGDYEQYF.

The chain recombines TRBV2 with TRBJ2-7; no clear D gene. This CDR3 region has 12 residues. Germline V gene sequence: CDR1 SNHLY, CDR2 FYNNEI. V was clipped by 3 bases and J by 6 bases, with 9 bases between them. The CDR3 nucleotides are TGTGCCAGCAGTGACAGAATTGGCGAGCAGTACTTC. It yields the protein CASSDRIGEQYF.

This chain links TRBV7-2 with TRBJ2-3; 10 bases match TRBD2. This CDR3 has 14 amino acids. Germline values: CDR1 SGHTA, CDR2 FQGNSA. The J segment lost 1 base and the V segment lost 8 bases, leaving 3 bases of the junction unmatched. DNA of the CDR3: TGTGCCAGCGAAACTAGCGGGGGCACAGATACGCAGTATTTT. This gives the protein CASETSGGTDTQYF.

The V call is TRBV27, the J call TRBJ1-1; tentatively, D is TRBD1 (5 bases). Between the trimmed V and J ends, which lost 6 bases and 0 bases, there was a span of 20 bases. The V gene's germline CDR1 is MNHEY and CDR2 SMNVEV (reference sequence). The CDR3 consists of 17 residues. In DNA form, the CDR3 reads TGTGCCAGCAGGAGGAGCGGCGGGGCAGGGATGAACACTGAAGCTTTCTTT. Amino acids: CASRRSGGAGMNTEAFF.

The genes are TRBV27 and TRBJ1-2; possibly TRBD1 for D (5 bases). The germline V and J ends were trimmed by 5 bases and 4 bases, with 14 bases remaining between them. Germline V gene sequence: CDR1 MNHEY, CDR2 SMNVEV (reference sequence). This CDR3 is 14 amino acids long. CDR3: CASSPPDTIYGYTF. CDR3 nucleotide sequence: TGTGCCAGCAGTCCCCCGGACACCATCTATGGCTACACCTTC.

The rearrangement uses TRBV7-9 and TRBJ2-7; 15 bases are a match to TRBD2. Germline CDR1 is SEHNR and CDR2 is FQNEAQ (reference sequence). There are 16 residues in the CDR3. J gave up 3 bases and V 5 bases, and 5 bases lay outside the gene matches. The DNA of the CDR3 is TGTGCCAGCAGCCCCGGACTAGCGGGAGGGATCTACGAGCAGTACTTC. Translation gives CASSPGLAGGIYEQYF.

This chain joins TRBV5-1 and TRBJ2-7, with D perhaps matching TRBD1 (6 bases). V was shortened by 5 bases and J by 2 bases, with 20 bases between the two germline ends. Germline V gives CDR1 SGHRS, CDR2 YFSETQ. The CDR3 has 16 residues. CDR3 protein: CASSLGSGQRTYEQYF. The CDR3 nucleotides are TGCGCCAGCAGTCTGGGGTCCGGACAGAGAACCTACGAGCAGTACTTC.

The chain combines TRBV28 with TRBJ2-3, with TRBD1 identical over 7 bases. The germline gives CDR1 MDHEN, CDR2 SYDVKM. The V and J ends lost 3 bases and 3 bases, in that order; junction bases with no gene match: 3. The CDR3 runs 14 residues. CDR3 in DNA: TGTGCCAGCAGTTTTACAGGGGTAACAGATACGCAGTATTTT. This codes for CASSFTGVTDTQYF.

The chain employs TRBV5-1 and TRBJ2-3; 10 nucleotides align to TRBD2. Germline-derived CDR1 and CDR2 are SGHRS and YFSETQ. V trimming: 4 bases; J trimming: 5 bases; junction bases outside the gene matches: 4. The length of the CDR3 is 14 residues. DNA of the CDR3: TGCGCCAGCAGCAGCGGGGGGGATCAAGATACGCAGTATTTT. It translates to CASSSGGDQDTQYF.

V usage is TRBV6-1 and J usage is TRBJ2-1; TRBD2 might be the D (6 bases). Germline assignment: CDR1 MNHNS and CDR2 SASEGT. V lost 6 bases to trimming and J lost 4 bases, with 13 bases between them. The CDR3 consists of 14 residues. The CDR3 reads CASSLTRGYNEQFF. The CDR3 DNA sequence: TGTGCCAGCAGCCTGACTAGAGGTTACAATGAGCAGTTCTTC.

This chain connects TRBV21-1 to TRBJ1-2; the table gives TRBD1 as D, unverified against the DNA. TRBV21-1 is a recognized pseudogene. The CDR3 has 14 amino acids. CDR3 sequence reads: CASANRVSAYGYTF. CDR3 nucleotide sequence: TGTGCCAGCGCCAACAGGGTGAGTGCCTATGGCTACACCTTC.

CDR3 nucleotide sequence: TGTGCCAGCAGCCCCCGGGCGGGGACAGCACTCTACGAGCAGTACTTC. Its protein is CASSPRAGTALYEQYF. V gene TRBV11-1 combines with J gene TRBJ2-7; D perhaps matches TRBD1 (7 bases). V lost 5 bases to trimming and J lost 3 bases, with 20 bases between them. The CDR3 runs 16 residues. The germline V gene has CDR1 SGHAT and CDR2 FQDESV (reference sequence).

This chain links TRBV7-2 with TRBJ2-6, with 8 bases aligning to TRBD2. The CDR3 length is 18 residues. J was trimmed by 0 bases and V by 2 bases; bases with no gene match: 6. Germline loops: CDR1 SGHTA, CDR2 FQGNSA. CDR3 nucleotide sequence: TGTGCCAGCAGCTTAAGCGAGCGGGGGAGCTCTGGGGCCAACGTCCTGACTTTC. This encodes CASSLSERGSSGANVLTF.

The chain joins TRBV28 to TRBJ1-3; 8 bases match TRBD1. Per germline, CDR1 MDHEN and CDR2 SYDVKM. The CDR3 is 16 residues long. The ends lost 5 bases at V and 0 bases at J; junction bases unmatched: 6. CDR3 DNA: TGTGCCAGCAGTACCGGACAGGGAGGCTCTGGAAACACCATATATTTT. Protein: CASSTGQGGSGNTIYF.